This T cell receptor beta chain stems from a study of cytomegalovirus exposure and HLA in healthy donors. Whole-study results and caveats: When analyzed later, a missense DCLRE1C variant was found to be linked to TCR beta V- and J-gene trimming. An analysis done earlier found most TCR beta V segments productive about 90% or about 30% of the time. Across donors, presence/absence analyses took sequencing depth to be roughly uniform.

To note about this clone: As yet, its antigen is unknown.

V was shortened by 3 bases and J by 8 bases, with 13 bases between the two germline ends. Germline V CDR1 and CDR2: SEHNR, FQNEAQ (reference sequence). CDR3 length equals 14 residues. 60 Vbeta and 13 Jbeta primers were used in PCR. Sequencing was performed with immunoSEQ multiplex PCR; in TCRdb, only in-frame clones are kept and a portion is missing. The repertoire holds about 170,000 clones, with around 76% as singletons. Donors sampled were nominally healthy, though unrecorded immune exposures were likely. The TCR sequence derives from a woman aged 25 to 45 in good health and CMV-seropositive. Source material: PBMCs. The J gene is TRBJ2-2, the V gene TRBV7-9; D is possibly TRBD1 (6 bases). The CDR3 nucleotides read TGTGCCAGCAGCTTGGTACAGGGTTTTGGGGAGCTGTTTTTT. Its protein product is CASSLVQGFGELFF.